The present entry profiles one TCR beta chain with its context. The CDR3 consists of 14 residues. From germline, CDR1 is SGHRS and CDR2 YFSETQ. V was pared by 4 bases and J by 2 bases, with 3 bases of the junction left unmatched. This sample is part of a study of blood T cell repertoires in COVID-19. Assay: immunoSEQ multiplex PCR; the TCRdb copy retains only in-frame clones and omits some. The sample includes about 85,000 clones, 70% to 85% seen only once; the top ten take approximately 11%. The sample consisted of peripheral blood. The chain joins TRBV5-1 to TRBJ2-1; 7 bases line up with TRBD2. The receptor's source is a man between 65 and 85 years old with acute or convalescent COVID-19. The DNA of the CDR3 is TGCGCCAGCAGCCTTCTAGCGGCCTACAATGAGCAGTTCTTC. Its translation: CASSLLAAYNEQFF.